What follows describes a single T cell receptor (beta chain). Antigen specificity is unknown. The CDR3 consists of 13 residues. CDR1 is SGHTA and CDR2 is FQGTGA in the germline V gene. V was pared by 3 bases and J by 4 bases, with 7 bases between. Clones were sequenced by immunoSEQ multiplex PCR, and TCRdb holds only the in-frame ones, with some missing. The data contain about 120,000 clones, 80% to 90% of them singletons. This specimen belongs to a study of T cell responses to AZD1222 COVID-19 vaccine. Study observations and caveats: Only five or six individuals given AZD1222 were seropositive at baseline. Clonal diversity was possibly underestimated, and the donors were mostly white British, with more females.

The chain couples TRBV7-3 to TRBJ1-3; maybe TRBD1 (5 bases). Sequences were derived from peripheral blood, sampled on day 0 of AZD1222 vaccination. The clonotype originates from an adult in good health. The CDR3 sequence is CASSFGTGNTIYF. CDR3 in DNA: TGTGCCAGCAGCTTCGGGACGGGAAACACCATATATTTT.